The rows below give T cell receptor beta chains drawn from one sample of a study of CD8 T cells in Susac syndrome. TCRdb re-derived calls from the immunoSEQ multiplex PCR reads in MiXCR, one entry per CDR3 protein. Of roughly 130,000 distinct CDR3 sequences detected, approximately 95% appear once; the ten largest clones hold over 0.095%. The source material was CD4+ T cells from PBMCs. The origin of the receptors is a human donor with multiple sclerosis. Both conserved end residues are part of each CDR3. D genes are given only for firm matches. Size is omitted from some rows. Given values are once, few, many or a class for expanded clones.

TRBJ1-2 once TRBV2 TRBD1 TGTGCCAGCAGACACGGGACAGCCTCTAACTATGGCTACACCTTC CASRHGTASNYGYTF
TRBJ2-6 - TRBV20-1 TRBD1 TGCAGTGCTAGAGATGGGGACAGTACTGGGGCCAACGTCCTGACTTTC CSARDGDSTGANVLTF
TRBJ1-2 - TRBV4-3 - TGCGCCAGCAGCCAAGCACTGGGGGGGCACTATGGCTACACCTTC CASSQALGGHYGYTF
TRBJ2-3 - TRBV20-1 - TGCAGTGCCTGGGGGGATTCGACAGATACGCAGTATTTT CSAWGDSTDTQYF
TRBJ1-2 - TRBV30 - TGTGCCTGGATTTCTATCGGCTATGGCTACACCTTC CAWISIGYGYTF
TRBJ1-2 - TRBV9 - TGTGCCAGCAGCGTAGAGGGACCAACTCACTATGGCTACACCTTC CASSVEGPTHYGYTF
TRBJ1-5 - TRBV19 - TGTGCCAGTAGGGGTTCAGGGCGTGGACCCCAGCATTTT CASRGSGRGPQHF
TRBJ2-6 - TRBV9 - TGTGCCAGCAGCGCTAAAATGACAGTTACCTCTGGGGCCAACGTCCTGACTTTC CASSAKMTVTSGANVLTF
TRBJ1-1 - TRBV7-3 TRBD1 TGTGCCAGCAGCATGGGACAGGGGATACCTGAAGCTTTCTTT CASSMGQGIPEAFF
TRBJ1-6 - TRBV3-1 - TGTGCCAGCAGCCAAGAGGCTTCACCCCTCCACTTT CASSQEASPLHF
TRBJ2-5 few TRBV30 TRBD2 TGTGCCTGGAATAGCGGGCAAGAGACCCAGTACTTC CAWNSGQETQYF
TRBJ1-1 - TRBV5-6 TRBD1 TGTGCCAGCAGCCCACAGGGGCGGGACACTGAAGCTTTCTTT CASSPQGRDTEAFF
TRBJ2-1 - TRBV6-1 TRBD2 TGTGCCAGCTCATCTCCCTACGGACTAGCGGGGGGGCATAATGAGCAGTTCTTC CASSSPYGLAGGHNEQFF
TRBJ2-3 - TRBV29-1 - TGCAGCTTGATGGGTGCAGATACGCAGTATTTT CSLMGADTQYF
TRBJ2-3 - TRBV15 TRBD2 TGTGCCACCAGCCGCAGGGCCGGGACTATGGTGTATTTT CATSRRAGTMVYF
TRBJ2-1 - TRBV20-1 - TGCAGTGCTAAAGGCGGGATCTCCAACAATGAGCAGTTCTTC CSAKGGISNNEQFF
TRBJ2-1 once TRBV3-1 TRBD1 TGTGCCAGCAGCCAGTGGGGACAGGGGACCTACAATGAGCAGTTCTTC CASSQWGQGTYNEQFF
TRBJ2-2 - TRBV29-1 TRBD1 TGCAGCGTTGTGGGGACAGACACCGGGGAGCTGTTTTTT CSVVGTDTGELFF
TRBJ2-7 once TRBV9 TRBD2 TGTGCCAGCAGCGTTAGCGGGGGGGCGGGCGAGCAGTACTTC CASSVSGGAGEQYF
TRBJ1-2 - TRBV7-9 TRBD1 TGTGCCAGCAGCTCGGACAGGCTATATGGCTACACCTTC CASSSDRLYGYTF
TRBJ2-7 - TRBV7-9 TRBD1 TGTGCCAGCAGTCCCGGGACAGGGGACTACGAGCAGTACTTC CASSPGTGDYEQYF
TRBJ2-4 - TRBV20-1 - TGCAGTGCTAGCGACTTGGGAAACATTCAGTACTTC CSASDLGNIQYF
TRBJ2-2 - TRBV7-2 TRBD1 TGTGCCAGCAGCTTAGCGGGACAGGCGACGAACACCGGGGAGCTGTTTTTT CASSLAGQATNTGELFF
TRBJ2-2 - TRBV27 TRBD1 TGTGCCAGCAGTTTAAGAGCCGGACAGGGGACGAGGACCGGGGAGCTGTTTTTT CASSLRAGQGTRTGELFF
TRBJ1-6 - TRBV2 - TGTGCCAGCAGTGAGGGGTCACCCCTCCACTTT CASSEGSPLHF
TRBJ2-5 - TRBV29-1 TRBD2 TGCAGCGTTGAACAGGGAGGGGAGACCCAGTACTTC CSVEQGGETQYF
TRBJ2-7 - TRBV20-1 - TGCAGTGCCAGCCCGACCAACTACGAGCAGTACTTC CSASPTNYEQYF
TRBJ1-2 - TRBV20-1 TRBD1 TGCACCCCCCAAGGGGACAGGGACACCTATGGCTACACCTTC CTPQGDRDTYGYTF
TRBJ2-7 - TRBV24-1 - TGTGCCACCAGCGGGCCGGGGGCGCAGGGCGAGCAGTACTTC CATSGPGAQGEQYF
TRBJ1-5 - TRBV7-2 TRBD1 TGTGCCAGCAGCCCAACAGGGGTTCAGCCCCAGCATTTT CASSPTGVQPQHF
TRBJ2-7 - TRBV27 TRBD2 TGTGCCAACCCCTATAGCGGGAGGCCGGCCGAGCAGTACTTC CANPYSGRPAEQYF
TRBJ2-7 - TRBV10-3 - TGTGCCATCAGCGGCCACACCCAACTTTCAGCGGGCATATACGAGCAGTACTTC CAISGHTQLSAGIYEQYF
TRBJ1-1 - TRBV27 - TGTGCCAGCAGTTTTTACACAGGGAAAACCCCGGCTTTCTTT CASSFYTGKTPAFF
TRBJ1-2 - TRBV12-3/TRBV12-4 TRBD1 TGTGCCAGCAGTTTAAACCGGGACAGGGGTGTCTCGAGGGGCTACACCTTC CASSLNRDRGVSRGYTF
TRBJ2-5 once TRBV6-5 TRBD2 TGTGCCAGCAGTTACTCGGCCATAGCGGGGAGCCAAGAGACCCAGTACTTC CASSYSAIAGSQETQYF
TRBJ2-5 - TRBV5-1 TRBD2 TGCGCCAGCAGCGTTAGCGGGGGGGACGAAGAGACCCAGTACTTC CASSVSGGDEETQYF
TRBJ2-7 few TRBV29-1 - TGCAGCGTTGTAACCGATGTTGAGCAGTACTTC CSVVTDVEQYF
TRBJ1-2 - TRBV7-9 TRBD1 TGTGCCAGCAGCTTAGGATCGGACAGGGGGAACTATGGCTACACCTTC CASSLGSDRGNYGYTF
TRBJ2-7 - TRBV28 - TGTGCCAGCAGTTTCTTTACAGAGCCCACCGAGCAGTACTTC CASSFFTEPTEQYF
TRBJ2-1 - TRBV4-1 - TGCGCCAGCAGCCAGACTCCCGATGGAGAGCAGTTCTTC CASSQTPDGEQFF
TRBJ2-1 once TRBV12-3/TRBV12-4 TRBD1 TGTGCCAGCAGTGGGACAGGGGATCGGGTTTACAATGAGCAGTTCTTC CASSGTGDRVYNEQFF
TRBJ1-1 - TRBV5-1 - TGCGCCAGCAGCTTGGTTACAGCGAACACTGAAGCTTTCTTT CASSLVTANTEAFF
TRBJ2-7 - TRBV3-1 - TGTGCCAGCAGCCAAGACATCACTGCGCGCGTGAAGTACTTC CASSQDITARVKYF
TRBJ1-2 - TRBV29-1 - TGCAGCGCCCAAGCAATCGTCTATGGCTACACCTTC CSAQAIVYGYTF
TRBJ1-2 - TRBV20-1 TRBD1 TGCAGTGCAGCTCAGACAGGGTCGGGCGGCTACACCTTC CSAAQTGSGGYTF
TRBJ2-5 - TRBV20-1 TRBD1 TGCAGTGCTAGCGGACAGGGGGCAGGGGAGACCCAGTACTTC CSASGQGAGETQYF
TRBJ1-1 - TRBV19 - TGTGCCCCTGACACTGAAGCTTTCTTT CAPDTEAFF
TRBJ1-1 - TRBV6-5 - TGTGCCAGCACCCCATCCCCGGAGAACACTGAAGCTTTCTTT CASTPSPENTEAFF
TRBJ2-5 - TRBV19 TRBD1 TGTGCCAGTAGTACCTACTCCGGGACAGGGAGAACAACCCAGTACTTC CASSTYSGTGRTTQYF
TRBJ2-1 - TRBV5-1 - TGCGCCAGCAGCTCACGACCGCGGGGCCAGGCGAGCTCCTACAATGAGCAGTTCTTC CASSSRPRGQASSYNEQFF
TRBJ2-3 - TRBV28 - TGTGCCACCATAGAAGGGACAGATACGCAGTATTTT CATIEGTDTQYF
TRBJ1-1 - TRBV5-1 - TGCGCCAGCATGTGGCGAACAGGCTCTGAAGCTTTCTTT CASMWRTGSEAFF
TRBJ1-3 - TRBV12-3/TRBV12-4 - TGTGCCAGCAGGCTCCGCGGCTCTGGAAACACCATATATTTT CASRLRGSGNTIYF
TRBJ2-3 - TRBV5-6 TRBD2 TGTGCCAGCAGCTTGGCAGCGGGGGTCTTCACAGATACGCAGTATTTT CASSLAAGVFTDTQYF
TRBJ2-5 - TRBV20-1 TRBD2 TGCAGTGCTAGAGCAACTAGCGGGAGTTACCAAGAGACCCAGTACTTC CSARATSGSYQETQYF
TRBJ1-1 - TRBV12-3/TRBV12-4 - TGTGCCAGCAGGGGCCGGGGTGAAGCTTTCTTT CASRGRGEAFF
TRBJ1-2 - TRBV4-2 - TGTGCCAGCAGCCCGGGAAGAGGGCCGGGCTATGGCTACACCTTC CASSPGRGPGYGYTF
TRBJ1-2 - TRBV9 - TGTGCCAGCAGCAAGGATGGACGGGCCGCCTGGGGCTACACCTTC CASSKDGRAAWGYTF
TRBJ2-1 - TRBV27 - TGTGCCAGCTCCTGGCAAAGTGAGCAGTTCTTC CASSWQSEQFF